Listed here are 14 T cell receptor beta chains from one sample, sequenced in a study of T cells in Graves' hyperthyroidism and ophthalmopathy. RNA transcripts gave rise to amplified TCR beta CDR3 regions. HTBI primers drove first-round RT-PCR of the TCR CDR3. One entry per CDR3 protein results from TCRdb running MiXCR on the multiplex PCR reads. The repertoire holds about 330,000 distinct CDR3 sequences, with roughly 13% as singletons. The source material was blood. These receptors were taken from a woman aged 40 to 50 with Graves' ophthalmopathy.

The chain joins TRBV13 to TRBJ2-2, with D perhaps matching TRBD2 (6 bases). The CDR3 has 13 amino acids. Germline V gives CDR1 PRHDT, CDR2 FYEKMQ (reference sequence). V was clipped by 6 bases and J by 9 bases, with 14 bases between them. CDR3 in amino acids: CASRESEGWELFF. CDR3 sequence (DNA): TGTGCCAGCAGAGAATCGGAGGGTTGGGAGCTGTTTTTT.

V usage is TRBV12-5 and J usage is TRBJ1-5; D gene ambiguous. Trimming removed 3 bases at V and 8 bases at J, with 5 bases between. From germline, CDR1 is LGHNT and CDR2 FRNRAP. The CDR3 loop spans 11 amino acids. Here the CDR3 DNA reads TGTGCTAGTGGTTTCGGAGAGCCCCAGCATTTT. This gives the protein CASGFGEPQHF. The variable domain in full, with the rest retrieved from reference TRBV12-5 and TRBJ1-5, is DARVTQTPRHKVTEMGQEVTMRCQPILGHNTVFWYRQTMMQGLELLAYFRNRAPLDDSGMPKDRFSAEMPDATLATLKIQPSEPRDSAVYFCASGFGEPQHFGDGTRLSIL.

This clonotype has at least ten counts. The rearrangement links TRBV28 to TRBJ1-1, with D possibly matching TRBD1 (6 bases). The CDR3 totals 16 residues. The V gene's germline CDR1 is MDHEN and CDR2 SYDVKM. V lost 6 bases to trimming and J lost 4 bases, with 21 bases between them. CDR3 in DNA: TGTGCCAGCAGGCCCATACCGGGACAACGCCTCACTGAAGCTTTCTTT. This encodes CASRPIPGQRLTEAFF.

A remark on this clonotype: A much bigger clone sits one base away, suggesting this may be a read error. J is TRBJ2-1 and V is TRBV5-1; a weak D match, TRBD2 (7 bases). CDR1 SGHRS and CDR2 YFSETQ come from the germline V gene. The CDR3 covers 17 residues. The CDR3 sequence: CASSFAGGGSSSNEQFF. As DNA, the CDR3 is TGCGCCAGCAGCTTTGCCGGGGGCGGGAGCTCCTCCAATGAGCAGTTCTTC.

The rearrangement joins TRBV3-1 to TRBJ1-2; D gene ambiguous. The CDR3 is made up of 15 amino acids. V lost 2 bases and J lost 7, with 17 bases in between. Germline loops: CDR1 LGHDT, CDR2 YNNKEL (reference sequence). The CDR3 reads CASSQLRSGRGGYTF. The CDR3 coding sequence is TGTGCCAGCAGCCAATTGAGGTCAGGTCGGGGTGGCTACACCTTC.

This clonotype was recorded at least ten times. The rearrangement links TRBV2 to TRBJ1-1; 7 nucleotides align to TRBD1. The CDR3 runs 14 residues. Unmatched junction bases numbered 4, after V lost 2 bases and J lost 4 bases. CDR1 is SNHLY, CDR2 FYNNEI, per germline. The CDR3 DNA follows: TGTGCCAGCAGTGAACAGGGGGTTCGCACTGAAGCTTTCTTT. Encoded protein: CASSEQGVRTEAFF.

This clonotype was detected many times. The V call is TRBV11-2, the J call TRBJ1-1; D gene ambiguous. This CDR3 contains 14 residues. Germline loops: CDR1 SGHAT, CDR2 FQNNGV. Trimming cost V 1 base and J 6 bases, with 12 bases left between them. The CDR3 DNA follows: TGTGCCAGCAGCTTAGTTACGGGGATTCCTGAAGCTTTCTTT. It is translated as CASSLVTGIPEAFF.

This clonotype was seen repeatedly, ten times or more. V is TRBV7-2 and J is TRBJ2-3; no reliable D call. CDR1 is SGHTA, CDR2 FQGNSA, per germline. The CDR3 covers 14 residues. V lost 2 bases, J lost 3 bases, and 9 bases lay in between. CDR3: CASSLYLGTDTQYF. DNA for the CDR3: TGTGCCAGCAGCTTATACCTGGGTACAGATACGCAGTATTTT.

The CDR3 loop is CASTWTGTDTQYF. The CDR3 nucleotides read TGTGCCAGCACCTGGACGGGGACAGATACGCAGTATTTT. J is TRBJ2-3 and V is TRBV2; TRBD2 might be the D (5 bases). V was clipped by 7 bases and J by 3 bases, with 11 bases between them. This CDR3 has 13 amino acids. Germline CDR1 is SNHLY and CDR2 is FYNNEI.

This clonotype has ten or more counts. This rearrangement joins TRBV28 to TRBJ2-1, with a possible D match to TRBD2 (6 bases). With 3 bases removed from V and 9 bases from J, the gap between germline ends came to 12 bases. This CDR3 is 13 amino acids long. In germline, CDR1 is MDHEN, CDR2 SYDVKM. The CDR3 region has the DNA TGTGCCAGCAGTTTGGTGACTAGAAGTGAGCAGTTCTTC. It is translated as CASSLVTRSEQFF.

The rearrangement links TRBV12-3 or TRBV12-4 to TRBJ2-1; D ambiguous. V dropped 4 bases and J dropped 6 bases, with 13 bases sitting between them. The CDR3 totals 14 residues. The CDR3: CASSSPTVRNEQFF. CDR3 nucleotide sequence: TGTGCCAGCAGTTCCCCGACGGTACGCAATGAGCAGTTCTTC.

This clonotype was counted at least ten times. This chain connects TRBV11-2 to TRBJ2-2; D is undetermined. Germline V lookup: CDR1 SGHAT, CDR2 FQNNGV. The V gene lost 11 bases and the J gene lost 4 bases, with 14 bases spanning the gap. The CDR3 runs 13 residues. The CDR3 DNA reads TGTGCCGCCGCGGTGTCCCCCACCGGGGAGCTGTTTTTT. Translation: CAAAVSPTGELFF.

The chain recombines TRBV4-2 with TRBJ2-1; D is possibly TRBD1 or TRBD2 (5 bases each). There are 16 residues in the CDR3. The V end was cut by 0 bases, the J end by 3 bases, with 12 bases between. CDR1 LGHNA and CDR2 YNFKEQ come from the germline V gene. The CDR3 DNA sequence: TGTGCCAGCAGCCAAGAATGGGACGGAAACTACAATGAGCAGTTCTTC. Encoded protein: CASSQEWDGNYNEQFF.

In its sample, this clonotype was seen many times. This CDR3 reads CASSYRWTSGRDREAYEQYF. The CDR3 DNA is TGTGCCAGCAGTTACCGTTGGACTAGCGGGAGAGACAGAGAAGCGTACGAGCAGTACTTC. This chain uses TRBV6-2 or TRBV6-3 with TRBJ2-7, with 13 bases identical to TRBD2. The CDR3 loop spans 20 amino acids. Looked up from germline, CDR1 is MNHEY and CDR2 is SVGEGT. Trimming took 2 bases from V and 4 from J; bases not matched to a gene: 17.